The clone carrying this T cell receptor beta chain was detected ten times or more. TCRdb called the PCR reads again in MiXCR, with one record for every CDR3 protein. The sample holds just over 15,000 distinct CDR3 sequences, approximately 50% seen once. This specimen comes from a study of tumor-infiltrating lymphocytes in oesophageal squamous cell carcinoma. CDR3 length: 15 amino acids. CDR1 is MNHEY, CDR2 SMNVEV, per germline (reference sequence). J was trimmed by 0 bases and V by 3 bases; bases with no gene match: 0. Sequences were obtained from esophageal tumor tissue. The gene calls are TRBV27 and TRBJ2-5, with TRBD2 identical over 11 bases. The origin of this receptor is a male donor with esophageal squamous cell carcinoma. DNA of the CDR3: TGTGCCAGCAGTTTGACTAGCGGGAACCAAGAGACCCAGTACTTC. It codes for CASSLTSGNQETQYF.